This T cell receptor (beta chain) is drawn from a study of OX40 agonist ivuxolimab in advanced cancers. Study at large: Patients took ivuxolimab, an agonistic anti-OX40 (CD134) antibody. Three patients showed partial responses: one hepatocellular carcinoma and two cutaneous melanoma cases.

Remarks on this clone: Its antigen is not identified.

Some clones are missing from TCRdb's copy, which holds only in-frame ones; the method was immunoSEQ multiplex PCR. The top ten hold over 2% of the sample, which has around 50,000 clones, 60% to 80% seen once. Overall study results and limits: At 0.1 to 3.0 mg/kg, clonal expansion of CD4+ and CD8+ blood T cells had occurred by week 6.

Sequenced here: CD4+ or CD8+ T cells sorted from blood, sampled in a trial of the OX40 agonist ivuxolimab. This TCR came from an adult with an advanced solid tumor such as melanoma, head and neck, liver or kidney cancer.

The chain's CDR3 is CASSMTSGRAGSYNEQFF. In nucleotides, the CDR3 is TGTGCCAGCTCGATGACTAGCGGGAGGGCGGGCTCCTACAATGAGCAGTTCTTC. The chain is built from TRBV18 and TRBJ2-1, with 14 bases identical to TRBD2. The length of the CDR3 is 18 residues. V was pared by 6 bases and J by 0 bases, with 7 bases of the junction left unmatched. The germline V gene has CDR1 KGHSH and CDR2 LQKENI.